The 7 T cell receptor beta chains listed next were all sequenced from one sample in a study of blood T cell repertoires in COVID-19 (TCRdb year 2020). Library preparation employed the immunoSEQ multiplex PCR assay. TCRdb retrieved this table from immuneACCESS and kept in-frame rearrangements only. Not all clones are present; in checked studies, unresolved V genes account for under half, and no reason is known for the remainder. This sample gives some 150,000 clones in total; 75% to 85% of them show up just once. The ten most abundant clones make up more than 5.5% of the sample. Sequenced material: peripheral blood. Receptors originate from a woman aged 45-60 years in a cohort sampled during active or convalescent COVID-19.

The chain carries TRBV7-3 and TRBJ1-1, with D possibly being TRBD1 (6 bases). The CDR3 contains 13 residues. Trimming took off 5 bases at V and 0 bases at J, with 7 bases between the two ends. Germline assignment: CDR1 SGHTA and CDR2 FQGTGA. In DNA, the CDR3 is TGTGCCAGCAGCAGGGACATGAACACTGAAGCTTTCTTT. Translation: CASSRDMNTEAFF.

This clone showed up just a few times. This rearrangement joins TRBV6-5 to TRBJ2-3; the D gene is possibly TRBD2 (5 bases). The CDR3 is 13 amino acids. The V end was cut by 5 bases, the J end by 2 bases, with 8 bases between. CDR1 and CDR2 (germline): MNHEY, SVGAGI. In nucleotides, the CDR3 is TGTGCCAGCAGTAAACGGGACACAGATACGCAGTATTTT. This translates into CASSKRDTDTQYF.

The chain recombines TRBV20-1 with TRBJ1-1, with 11 bases matching TRBD1. This CDR3 spans 11 amino acids. Germline V CDR1 and CDR2: DFQATT, SNEGSKA (reference sequence). Written as DNA, the CDR3 is TGCGGGGGGACAGGGGGCACTGAAGCTTTCTTT. It specifies CGGTGGTEAFF.

This chain uses TRBV7-2 with TRBJ2-7; 7 nucleotides align to TRBD2. The germline V gene encodes CDR1 SGHTA and CDR2 FQGNSA. The V segment lost 1 base and the J segment 7 bases; nucleotides outside the gene matches: 7. The length of the CDR3 is 14 residues. CDR3 nucleotide sequence: TGTGCCAGCAGCTTAGAAGACTGGGGAGGGGAGCAGTACTTC. Residues: CASSLEDWGGEQYF.

The chain is built from TRBV11-3 and TRBJ2-1; TRBD2 agrees at 8 bases. The germline CDR1 and CDR2 sequences are SGHNT and YENEEA. CDR3 length equals 15 residues. J was trimmed by 9 bases and V by 0 bases; bases with no gene match: 7. The CDR3 bases are TGTGCCAGCAGCTTAGATGGGGGACTAGTGGGTGAGCAGTTCTTC. Its protein product is CASSLDGGLVGEQFF.

This chain uses TRBV6-5 with TRBJ2-2; TRBD2 agrees at 7 bases. The CDR3 sequence is 16 residues long. From germline, CDR1 is MNHEY and CDR2 SVGAGI. The J segment lost 1 base and the V segment lost 1 base, leaving 3 bases of the junction unmatched. The DNA of the CDR3 is TGTGCCAGCAGTTACTTCACGGGGGGGAACACCGGGGAGCTGTTTTTT. Encoded protein: CASSYFTGGNTGELFF.

V usage is TRBV6-5 and J usage is TRBJ1-2; a possible D gene is TRBD1 (5 bases). The CDR3 has 14 residues. Per germline, CDR1 MNHEY and CDR2 SVGAGI. V lost 6 bases to trimming and J lost 3 bases, with 14 bases between them. CDR3 in DNA: TGTGCCAGCAGCCCAACGACAGTCTACTATGGCTACACCTTC. It encodes CASSPTTVYYGYTF.